This T cell receptor beta chain was found in a study of T cells in localized non-small cell lung cancer. Points on this clone: Its specificity is not known.

Measured with immunoSEQ multiplex PCR; TCRdb has only the in-frame clones, and not every one. The data hold about 20,000 clones, with more than 75% observed a single time. Study outcomes and limitations: Median around 60 top-100 tumor clones were shared with paired adjacent lung. A single tumor region was sequenced, leaving heterogeneity possible.

Per the germline V gene, CDR1 is SEHNR and CDR2 is FQNEAQ (reference sequence). V lost 7 bases, J lost 4 bases, and 19 bases lay in between. The CDR3 totals 15 residues. The receptor was isolated from a man between 40 and 70 years old with stage II squamous cell lung carcinoma. The specimen was PBMCs, collected before any cancer treatment. The chain has TRBV7-9 and TRBJ2-5; D is unresolved. The CDR3 loop is CASTRLNPGRETQYF. The CDR3 DNA follows: TGTGCCAGCACCCGTCTTAACCCGGGTAGAGAGACCCAGTACTTC.